This TCR beta chain is drawn from a study of cytomegalovirus exposure and HLA in healthy donors. The study ran its PCR with 60 Vbeta and 13 Jbeta primers. Assay: immunoSEQ multiplex PCR; the TCRdb copy retains only in-frame clones and omits some. Altogether 200,000 to 250,000 clones are present, 70% to 85% being singletons, with the ten largest covering 0.58%. CDR3 length: 14 residues. The germline V gene has CDR1 LNHDA and CDR2 SQIVND (reference sequence). Trimming removed 6 bases from V and 5 bases from J; junction bases left unmatched: 5. The V call is TRBV19, the J call TRBJ2-3; 10 positions agree with TRBD2. This receptor was identified in a woman aged 40 to 50 in good health and CMV-seronegative. Material: PBMCs. CDR3 DNA sequence: TGTGCCAGTAGAGCGGGGGGGCCGAGAGATACGCAGTATTTT. This encodes CASRAGGPRDTQYF.